This TCR beta chain was recovered during a study of blood T cell repertoires in COVID-19. Across the study: Whether acute or convalescent, the COVID-19 samples came from the United States, Italy and Spain. Nucleic acid was either cDNA or gDNA, and it came from T cells, B-cell-depleted T cells, or PBMCs.

Trimming removed 5 bases from V and 0 bases from J; junction bases left unmatched: 5. The CDR3 is 17 residues long. The germline V gene has CDR1 MNHEY and CDR2 SMNVEV (reference sequence). Per the authors' pipeline: It was from reference gene primer amplification that nucleated cell counts were estimated. Sequenced by immunoSEQ multiplex PCR; TCRdb stores in-frame clones only, minus some. Clone size and the V and J calls come from that table; the DNA yielded D and trimming. This table has 400,000 to 550,000 clones, 85% to 90% appearing once. The clonotype comes from a woman aged 25 to 45 with acute or convalescent COVID-19. Sequencing was carried out using peripheral blood. The rearrangement links TRBV27 to TRBJ2-3; 13 bases fit TRBD2. The CDR3 DNA reads TGTGCCAGCAGTGGGACTAGCGGGGTGACTAGCACAGATACGCAGTATTTT. This encodes CASSGTSGVTSTDTQYF.